The source of this T cell receptor (beta chain) is a study of OX40 agonist ivuxolimab in advanced cancers. The length of the CDR3 is 12 residues. In germline, CDR1 is SGHAT, CDR2 FQNNGV. There are a few counts of this clone. The assay was immunoSEQ multiplex PCR, and TCRdb's table has in-frame clones only and misses some. The sample comprises tens of thousands of clones, 90% to 95% of which are singletons, and 13% to 15% rests with the top ten. This chain connects TRBV11-2 to TRBJ2-7; 13 nucleotides match TRBD2. The sequences come from CD4+ or CD8+ T cells sorted from blood, collected in a trial of the OX40 agonist ivuxolimab. The TCR comes from an adult with an advanced solid tumor such as melanoma, head and neck, liver or kidney cancer. The CDR3 is CAGTSGTDEQYF. CDR3 nucleotide sequence: TGTGCAGGGACTAGCGGGACCGACGAGCAGTACTTC. The full variable domain, its missing parts supplied by reference TRBV11-2 and TRBJ2-7, is EAGVAQSPRYKIIEKRQSVAFWCNPISGHATLYWYQQILGQGPKLLIQFQNNGVVDDSQLPKDRFSAERLKGVDSTLKIQPAKLEDSAVYLCAGTSGTDEQYFGPGTRLTVT.